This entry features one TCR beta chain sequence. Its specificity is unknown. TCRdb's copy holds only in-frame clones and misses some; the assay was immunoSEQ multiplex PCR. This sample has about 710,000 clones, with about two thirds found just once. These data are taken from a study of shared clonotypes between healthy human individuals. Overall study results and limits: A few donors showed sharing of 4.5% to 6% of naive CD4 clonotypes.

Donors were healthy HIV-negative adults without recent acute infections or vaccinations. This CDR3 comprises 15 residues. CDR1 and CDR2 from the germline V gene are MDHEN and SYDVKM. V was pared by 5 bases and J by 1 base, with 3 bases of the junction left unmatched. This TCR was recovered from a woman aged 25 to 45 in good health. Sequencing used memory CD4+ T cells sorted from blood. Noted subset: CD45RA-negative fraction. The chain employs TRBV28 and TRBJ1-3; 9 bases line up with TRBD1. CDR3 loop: CASSQTGGSGNTIYF. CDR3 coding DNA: TGTGCCAGCAGTCAGACAGGGGGGTCTGGAAACACCATATATTTT.